The rows below give T cell receptor beta chains drawn from one sample of a study of OX40 agonist ivuxolimab in advanced cancers. The table came from immunoSEQ multiplex PCR; TCRdb's copy has only in-frame clones and leaves some out. The sample shows approximately 40,000 clones, about nine tenths of them seen only once. Sequenced material: CD4+ or CD8+ T cells sorted from blood, taken in a trial of the OX40 agonist ivuxolimab. The receptors here all came from an adult with an advanced solid tumor such as melanoma, head and neck, liver or kidney cancer. The CDR3 runs from the conserved cysteine through the conserved F or W. Fields, in order: D gene, J gene, clone size, V gene, CDR3 DNA, CDR3 protein. A D gene is named only where the DNA matches it firmly. Some rows mark clone size as missing; the rest say once, few, many or name a class of expanded clone.

>-|TRBJ1-5|few|TRBV19
TGTGCCAGTAGTATAACAGGATACAGCAATCAGCCCCAGCATTTT
CASSITGYSNQPQHF
>-|TRBJ1-3|-|TRBV30
TGTGCCTGGAGGTGGCAGGCCTCTGGAAACACCATATATTTT
CAWRWQASGNTIYF
>-|TRBJ2-7|-|TRBV5-4
TGTGCCAGCAGCTCCCTTGGAAGCTCCTACGAGCAGTACTTC
CASSSLGSSYEQYF
>TRBD1|TRBJ1-2|-|TRBV4-1
TGCGCCAGCAGCCAAAAGCAGGGGGTGATGAACTATGGCTACACCTTC
CASSQKQGVMNYGYTF
>-|TRBJ1-2|-|TRBV28
TGTGCCAGCAGCACCACGTCCTCGGGCAGAGAAGATGGCTACACCTTC
CASSTTSSGREDGYTF
>-|TRBJ2-1|-|TRBV20-1
TGCAGTGCTAGAGAATCCAATGAGCAGTTCTTC
CSARESNEQFF
>-|TRBJ2-2|-|TRBV10-1
TGCGCCAGCAGTGATGAGGGCGAGGTCGGGGAGCTGTTTTTT
CASSDEGEVGELFF
>-|TRBJ1-2|once|TRBV30
TGTGCCTGGAGGCCTTGGGACCGCGGGAGAGGCTACACCTTC
CAWRPWDRGRGYTF
>-|TRBJ1-5|once|TRBV28
TGTGCCAGCAGTGACCCGGGGGACAATCAGCCCCAGCATTTT
CASSDPGDNQPQHF
>-|TRBJ2-3|-|TRBV5-6
TGTGCCAGCAGCTTGGTAGACGGTACGCAGTATTTT
CASSLVDGTQYF
>TRBD2|TRBJ2-7|-|TRBV11-2
TGTGCCAGCAGCTGGCAGCGGGGGGGCTCCTACGAGCAGTACTTC
CASSWQRGGSYEQYF
>-|TRBJ2-7|-|TRBV5-1
TGCGCCAGCAGCTTGGGGTCTCCCGGGACTTCCTATACCTACGAGCAGTACTTC
CASSLGSPGTSYTYEQYF
>-|TRBJ2-7|-|TRBV28
TGTGCCAGCAGTTTACCCCAGCGGGCCTCCTACGAGCAGTACTTC
CASSLPQRASYEQYF
>TRBD2|TRBJ2-1|-|TRBV9
TGTGCCAGCAGCGTAGGGAGCGGGACTTACAATGAGCAGTTCTTC
CASSVGSGTYNEQFF
>-|TRBJ2-2|-|TRBV27
TGTGCCAGCAGACTTCACAAGAACACCGGGGAGCTGTTTTTT
CASRLHKNTGELFF
>-|TRBJ2-2|-|TRBV11-3
TGTGCCAGCAGCGGGAACACCGGGGAGCTGTTTTTT
CASSGNTGELFF
>-|TRBJ2-3|-|TRBV27
TGTGCCAGCAGTTTAGGCCCCCGGGGTGATACGCAGTATTTT
CASSLGPRGDTQYF
>TRBD2|TRBJ2-1|once|TRBV7-9
TGTGCCAGCAATTACCGGGACTACGGAAATGAGCAGTTCTTC
CASNYRDYGNEQFF
>TRBD1|TRBJ2-7|-|TRBV29-1
TGCAGCGTTGAACTGGGACAGGGCTACGAGCAGTACTTC
CSVELGQGYEQYF
>-|TRBJ2-3|-|TRBV13
TGTGCCAGCAGCTTCGGTACAGGGAGCACAGATACGCAGTATTTT
CASSFGTGSTDTQYF
>-|TRBJ1-1|-|TRBV19
TGTGCCAGTAGTTACAGGGTAGTAAACACTGAAGCTTTCTTT
CASSYRVVNTEAFF
>TRBD2|TRBJ2-1|-|TRBV9
TGTGCCAGCAGCCCTAGCGGGAGCCCCTACAATGAGCAGTTCTTC
CASSPSGSPYNEQFF
>-|TRBJ1-1|-|TRBV25-1
TGTGCCAGCAGTGATAACGTCTTGAACACTGAAGCTTTCTTT
CASSDNVLNTEAFF
>-|TRBJ2-7|-|TRBV4-1
TGCGCCAGCAGCCAAGAGCCCCGGACACTTTACGAGCAGTACTTC
CASSQEPRTLYEQYF
>-|TRBJ2-5|-|TRBV4-1
TGCGCCAGCAGCCAAGATCGGGGCCAAGAGACCCAGTACTTC
CASSQDRGQETQYF
>-|TRBJ2-7|-|TRBV7-9
TGTGCCAGCAGCCCCGGAGGCTACGAGCAGTACTTC
CASSPGGYEQYF
>-|TRBJ2-1|-|TRBV19
TGTGCCAGTACCCTTGGGGCCTACAATGAGCAGTTCTTC
CASTLGAYNEQFF
>-|TRBJ2-7|once|TRBV7-2
TGTGCCAGCAGCTCCAGGGGTAGCTCCTACGAGCAGTACTTC
CASSSRGSSYEQYF
>TRBD1|TRBJ2-7|-|TRBV14
TGTGCCAGCAGCCAATTTATAGGACAGGCAGACTACGAGCAGTACTTC
CASSQFIGQADYEQYF
>-|TRBJ2-2|once|TRBV27
TGTGCCAGCAGTCCCTTTAGGCCCGGGGAGCTGTTTTTT
CASSPFRPGELFF
>TRBD1|TRBJ2-5|-|TRBV5-1
TGCGCCAGCAGATTGGACAGGGCGGCCCAGTACTTC
CASRLDRAAQYF
>TRBD1|TRBJ2-1|-|TRBV6-5
TGTGCCAGCAGTTATGTTCAGGGACAGCCTTACAATGAGCAGTTCTTC
CASSYVQGQPYNEQFF
>TRBD2|TRBJ2-3|-|TRBV7-9
TGTGCCACCGGGCGGGAGAACACAGATACGCAGTATTTT
CATGRENTDTQYF
>-|TRBJ2-7|-|TRBV19
TGTGCCAGTAGCAAGTCGGGAGACCCCTACGAGCAGTACTTC
CASSKSGDPYEQYF
>-|TRBJ2-6|once|TRBV15
TGTGCCACCACCCCGTGGGGGAACGGGGCCAACGTCCTGACTTTC
CATTPWGNGANVLTF
>-|TRBJ2-3|-|TRBV19
TGTGCCAGTAGTCCGACTAGCACAGATACGCAGTATTTT
CASSPTSTDTQYF
>TRBD1|TRBJ2-1|once|TRBV19
TGTGCCAGTAGTATAAACAGGGGGTCGAAGCAGGAGCAGTTCTTC
CASSINRGSKQEQFF
>-|TRBJ2-7|-|TRBV6-6
TGTGCCAGCAGTCCGACTCCTACCTACGAGCAGTACTTC
CASSPTPTYEQYF
>-|TRBJ1-3|-|TRBV30
TGTGCCTGGAGTGGTAGGGACGCCGGTGGAAACACCATATATTTT
CAWSGRDAGGNTIYF
>TRBD1|TRBJ1-2|-|TRBV27
TGTGCCAGCAAGGAGACAGGGGGATTGGAAGGTGGCTACACCTTC
CASKETGGLEGGYTF
>-|TRBJ2-1|few|TRBV28
TGTGCCAGCAGTTTAAATGAGCAGTTCTTC
CASSLNEQFF
>-|TRBJ1-1|-|TRBV7-3
TGTGCCAGCAGCTTAATGGGGAACACTGAAGCTTTCTTT
CASSLMGNTEAFF
>TRBD2|TRBJ2-1|-|TRBV14
TGTGCCAGCAGCCAAGATCCCGGGAGGGGGTACAATGAGCAGTTCTTC
CASSQDPGRGYNEQFF
>-|TRBJ2-1|-|TRBV9
TGTGCCAGCAGCGTAGAGGGGGGAGCGGTATATGAGCAGTTCTTC
CASSVEGGAVYEQFF
>TRBD2|TRBJ2-3|-|TRBV6-4
TGTGCCAGCAGCACGGGGGGTAGCACAGATACGCAGTATTTT
CASSTGGSTDTQYF